The rows below give T cell receptor beta chains drawn from one sample of a study of blood T cell repertoires in COVID-19. Clones were read by immunoSEQ multiplex PCR, and TCRdb kept only the in-frame ones, dropping some. The sample records 40,000 or so clones, roughly 87% being singletons. Sequenced material: peripheral blood. The receptors originated from a man between 60 and 75 years old with COVID-19, enrolled during active disease. Both conserved end residues are part of each CDR3.

V: TRBV10-3; length: 15; CDR3: CAISGGQGMNYEQYF
V: TRBV27; length: 13; CDR3: CATNDREGYGYTF
V: TRBV4-2; length: 14; CDR3: CASSSSGAYNEQFF
V: TRBV5-1; length: 14; CDR3: CASSLGQVFYGYTF
V: TRBV11-2; length: 13; CDR3: CASSNRDTYEQYF
V: TRBV7-9; length: 16; CDR3: CASSPRLAGVGETQYF
V: TRBV12-3/TRBV12-4; length: 13; CDR3: CASSPQGNTEAFF
V: TRBV6-4; length: 15; CDR3: CASSRQAGGAYGYTF
V: TRBV5-1; length: 16; CDR3: CASRTRGGGTDNEQFF
V: TRBV29-1; length: 16; CDR3: CSVEAEGGRLNTEAFF
V: TRBV6-5; length: 14; CDR3: CASSRQTKESEAFF
V: TRBV5-5; length: 15; CDR3: CASSLGVRGTDTQYF
V: TRBV20-1; length: 15; CDR3: CSASSAGGSYNEQFF
V: TRBV5-6; length: 13; CDR3: CASSSDPNTEAFF
V: TRBV7-2; length: 16; CDR3: CASSSPGTGGNQPQHF
V: TRBV5-5; length: 15; CDR3: CASSLGTGPQETQYF
V: TRBV5-1; length: 12; CDR3: CASSDRVDEQYF
V: TRBV5-5; length: 15; CDR3: CASSVQGAGAQPQHF
V: TRBV30; length: 16; CDR3: CAWSVGGRPYNSPLHF
V: TRBV28; length: 14; CDR3: CASSFPSGSNEQFF
V: TRBV18; length: 14; CDR3: CASSPGAATGELFF
V: TRBV30; length: 14; CDR3: CAWSNTGINEKLFF
V: TRBV19; length: 13; CDR3: CASSILGETEAFF